The next 5 T cell receptor beta chains were all read from a single sample in a study of identical twins. TCRdb processed the 5' RACE reads anew with MiXCR; each CDR3 protein has one entry. The data contain about 210,000 distinct CDR3 sequences, roughly 9.4% of them seen just once; the ten biggest clones take up about 5%. Sequencing was done on a sample of memory (CD45RO+) T cells sorted from blood. Every receptor here comes from a woman younger than 30 in good health.

This clonotype occurred many times. This sequence joins TRBV14 and TRBJ2-2; D is unresolved. The CDR3 loop spans 13 amino acids. The V end lost 4 bases, the J end lost 3 bases, and 6 bases lay between the germline ends. Germline V gives CDR1 SGHDN, CDR2 FVKESK. The DNA for the CDR3 is TGTGCCAGCAGCCCGACCCACACCGGGGAGCTGTTTTTT. It specifies CASSPTHTGELFF. The full variable domain, with the rest looked up from reference TRBV14 and TRBJ2-2, is EAGVTQFPSHSVIEKGQTVTLRCDPISGHDNLYWYRRVMGKEIKFLLHFVKESKQDESGMPNNRFLAERTGGTYSTLKVQPAELEDSGVYFCASSPTHTGELFFGEGSRLTVL.

This clonotype showed up many times. V is TRBV12-3 or TRBV12-4 and J is TRBJ2-5; D gene uncertain. The CDR3 runs to 15 residues. Trimming removed 3 bases from V and 0 bases from J, with 11 bases in between. The DNA of the CDR3 is TGTGCCAGCAGTTTTCGGCCCCCCTACCAAGAGACCCAGTACTTC. Translation gives CASSFRPPYQETQYF.

This clonotype came up a few times. The chain combines TRBV4-1 with TRBJ2-1, with TRBD2 matching 8 bases. V dropped 4 bases and J dropped 9; count of bases not matched to a gene: 8. CDR1 is MGHRA and CDR2 is YSYEKL in the germline V gene. This CDR3 region has 14 residues. The DNA for the CDR3 is TGCGCCAGCAGCCCCGGGACTAGACCGGGTGAGCAGTTCTTC. Protein: CASSPGTRPGEQFF.

This clonotype was counted between two and nine times. This chain links TRBV20-1 with TRBJ2-1; 11 bases fit TRBD2. The CDR3 has 16 residues. Per the germline V gene, CDR1 is DFQATT and CDR2 is SNEGSKA (reference sequence). V trimming: 3 bases; J trimming: 7 bases; junction bases outside the gene matches: 11. CDR3 nucleotide sequence: TGCAGTGCTAGGGACCAGCTAGCGGGAGGTTTTAATGAGCAGTTCTTC. Its protein product is CSARDQLAGGFNEQFF.

The genes are TRBV20-1 and TRBJ2-1, with 12 bases that match TRBD2. This CDR3 is built from 14 residues. The germline V gene encodes CDR1 DFQATT and CDR2 SNEGSKA (reference sequence). Germline trimming cut 6 bases from V and 6 bases from J; bases unmatched to any gene: 6. In DNA form, the CDR3 reads TGCAGTGCGACTCTAGCGGGGGGGCTCAATGAGCAGTTCTTC. This gives the protein CSATLAGGLNEQFF.